One TCR beta chain is described in this entry. These data belong to a study of STAT5B mutations in CD4+ large granular lymphocyte leukemia. This CDR3 comprises 13 residues. V was trimmed by 0 bases and J by 1 base, leaving 2 bases between them. Germline V gene data show CDR1 as SGHTA and CDR2 as FQGNSA. In the authors' methods: The detection floor for productive clonotype frequency was 2.59 x 10-5. TCRdb keeps only in-frame clones here, not all; method: immunoSEQ multiplex PCR. V and J calls plus clone size are reproduced from that table; the DNA served to infer D and trimming. The sample holds about 40,000 clones; roughly four fifths are singletons and the top ten take approximately 4%.

Specimen: CD4+ T cells from blood buffy coats. The rearrangement links TRBV7-2 to TRBJ2-3; D not resolved. The sequence came from a human donor in good health. In nucleotides, the CDR3 is TGTGCCAGCAGCTTAGCCCGCACAGATACGCAGTATTTT. Translated: CASSLARTDTQYF. The complete variable domain, with remaining parts taken from reference TRBV7-2 and TRBJ2-3, reads GAGVSQSPSNKVTEKGKDVELRCDPISGHTALYWYRQSLGQGLEFLIYFQGNSAPDKSGLPSDRFSAERTGGSVSTLTIQRTQQEDSAVYLCASSLARTDTQYFGPGTRLTVL.